This T cell receptor beta chain was recorded in a study of cytomegalovirus exposure and HLA in healthy donors. This clone has only a few counts. The CDR3 covers 16 residues. With V trimmed by 5 bases and J by 5 bases, 11 bases remained unmatched. The germline V gene encodes CDR1 SGHTA and CDR2 FQGNSA. Assay: immunoSEQ multiplex PCR; the TCRdb copy retains only in-frame clones and omits some. The top ten hold roughly 15% of the sample, which has around 170,000 clones, around 84% seen once. The chain links TRBV7-2 to TRBJ2-2; TRBD2 matches at 7 bases. This clonotype originated in a man between 18 and 29 years old in good health and CMV-seropositive. The specimen was PBMCs. CDR3 sequence: CASSQRPGGRTGELFF. Written as DNA, the CDR3 is TGTGCCAGCAGCCAAAGACCCGGGGGGAGGACCGGGGAGCTGTTTTTT.